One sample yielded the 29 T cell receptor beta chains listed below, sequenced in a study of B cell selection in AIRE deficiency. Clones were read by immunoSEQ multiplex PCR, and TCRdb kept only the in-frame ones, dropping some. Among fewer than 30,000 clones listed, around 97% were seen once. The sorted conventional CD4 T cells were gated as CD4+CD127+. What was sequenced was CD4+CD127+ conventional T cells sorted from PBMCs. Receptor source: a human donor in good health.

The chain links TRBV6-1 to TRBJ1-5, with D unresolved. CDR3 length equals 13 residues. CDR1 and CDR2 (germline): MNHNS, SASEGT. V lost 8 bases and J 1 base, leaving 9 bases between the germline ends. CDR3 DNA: TGTGCCAGCTTAGGACGGAGCAATCAGCCCCAGCATTTT. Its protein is CASLGRSNQPQHF.

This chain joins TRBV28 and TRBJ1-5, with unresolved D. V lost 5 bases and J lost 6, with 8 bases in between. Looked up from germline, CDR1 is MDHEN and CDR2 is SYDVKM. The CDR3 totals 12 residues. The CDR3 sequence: CASSRPSQPQHF. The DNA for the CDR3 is TGTGCCAGCAGTCGCCCTTCTCAGCCCCAGCATTTT.

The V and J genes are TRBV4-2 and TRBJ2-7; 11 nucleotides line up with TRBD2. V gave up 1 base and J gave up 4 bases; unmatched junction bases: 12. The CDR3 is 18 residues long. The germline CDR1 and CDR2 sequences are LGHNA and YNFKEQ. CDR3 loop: CASSQGYGGSGRGYEQYF. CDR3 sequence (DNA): TGTGCCAGCAGCCAAGGATATGGGGGTAGCGGGAGGGGGTACGAGCAGTACTTC.

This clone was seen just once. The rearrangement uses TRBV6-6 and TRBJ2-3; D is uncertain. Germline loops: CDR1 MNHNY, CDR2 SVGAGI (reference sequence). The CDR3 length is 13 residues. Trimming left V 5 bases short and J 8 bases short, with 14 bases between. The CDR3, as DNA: TGTGCCAGCAGTCCCCTCTCCGCAAGTACGCAGTATTTT. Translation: CASSPLSASTQYF.

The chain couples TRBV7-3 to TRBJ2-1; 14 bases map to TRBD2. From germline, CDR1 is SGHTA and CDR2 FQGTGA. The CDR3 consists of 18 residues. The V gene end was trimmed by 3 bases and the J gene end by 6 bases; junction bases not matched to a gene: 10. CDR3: CASSLGTSGRRLGNEQFF. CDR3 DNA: TGTGCCAGCAGCTTGGGGACTAGCGGGAGAAGGTTAGGCAATGAGCAGTTCTTC.

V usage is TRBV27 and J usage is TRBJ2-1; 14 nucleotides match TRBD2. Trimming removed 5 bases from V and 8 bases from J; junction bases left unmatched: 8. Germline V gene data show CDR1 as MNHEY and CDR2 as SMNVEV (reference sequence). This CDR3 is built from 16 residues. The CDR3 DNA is TGTGCCAGCAGTGCCGGACTAGCGGGAGGCCTCTATGAGCAGTTCTTC. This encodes CASSAGLAGGLYEQFF.

The CDR3 spells CASSKQGAIPYEQYF. The CDR3 DNA follows: TGTGCCAGTAGCAAACAGGGGGCAATCCCCTACGAGCAGTACTTC. This chain joins TRBV19 and TRBJ2-7; 9 positions match TRBD1. Losses at the gene ends were 6 bases for V and 2 bases for J; bases not matched to a gene: 8. Looked up from germline, CDR1 is LNHDA and CDR2 is SQIVND (reference sequence). The CDR3 runs 15 residues.

CDR3 nucleotides: TGTGCCAGCAGTTCCGAAGAGACCCAGTACTTC. Translated: CASSSEETQYF. The chain joins TRBV27 to TRBJ2-5; D uncertain. The ends were cut back, 4 bases at V and 3 bases at J, with 3 bases in the middle. CDR1 and CDR2 (germline): MNHEY, SMNVEV (reference sequence). The CDR3 runs to 11 residues.

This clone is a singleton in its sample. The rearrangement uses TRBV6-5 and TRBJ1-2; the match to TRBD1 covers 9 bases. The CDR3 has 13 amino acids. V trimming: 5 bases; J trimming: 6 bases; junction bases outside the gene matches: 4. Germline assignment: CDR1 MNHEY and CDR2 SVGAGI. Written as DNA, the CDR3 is TGTGCCAGCAGTAGGACAGGGGAGGATGGCTACACCTTC. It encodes CASSRTGEDGYTF.

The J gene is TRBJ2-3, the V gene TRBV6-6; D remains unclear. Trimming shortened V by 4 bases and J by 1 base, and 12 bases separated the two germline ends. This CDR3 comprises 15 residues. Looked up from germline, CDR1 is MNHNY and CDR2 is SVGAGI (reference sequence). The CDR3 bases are TGTGCCAGCAGTTCGAGAGCTGGCGGCACAGATACGCAGTATTTT. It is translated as CASSSRAGGTDTQYF.

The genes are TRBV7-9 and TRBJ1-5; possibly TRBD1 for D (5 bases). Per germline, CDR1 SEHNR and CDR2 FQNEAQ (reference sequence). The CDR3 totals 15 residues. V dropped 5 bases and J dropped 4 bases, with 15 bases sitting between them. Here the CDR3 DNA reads TGTGCCAGCAGCGCCGGGACGGGGGAGAATCAGCCCCAGCATTTT. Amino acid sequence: CASSAGTGENQPQHF.

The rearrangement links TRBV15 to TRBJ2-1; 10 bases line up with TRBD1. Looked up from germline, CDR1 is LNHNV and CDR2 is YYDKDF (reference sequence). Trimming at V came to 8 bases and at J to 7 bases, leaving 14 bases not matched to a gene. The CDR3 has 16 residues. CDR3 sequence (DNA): TGTGCCACCGGGGTAAGGACAGGGGGTATCGGGAATGAGCAGTTCTTC. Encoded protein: CATGVRTGGIGNEQFF.

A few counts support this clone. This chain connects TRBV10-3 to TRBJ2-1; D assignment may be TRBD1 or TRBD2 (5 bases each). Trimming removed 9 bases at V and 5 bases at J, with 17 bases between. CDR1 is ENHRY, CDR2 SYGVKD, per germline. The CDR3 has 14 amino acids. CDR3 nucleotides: TGTGCCATAAGACTTACTCTGGGGGACAATGAGCAGTTCTTC. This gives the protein CAIRLTLGDNEQFF.

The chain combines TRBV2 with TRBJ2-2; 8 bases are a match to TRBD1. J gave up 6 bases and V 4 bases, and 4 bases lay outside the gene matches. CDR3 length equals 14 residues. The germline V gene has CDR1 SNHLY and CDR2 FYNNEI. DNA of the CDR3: TGTGCCAGCAGTGGGACAGGGCGCCCCGGGGAGCTGTTTTTT. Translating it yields CASSGTGRPGELFF.

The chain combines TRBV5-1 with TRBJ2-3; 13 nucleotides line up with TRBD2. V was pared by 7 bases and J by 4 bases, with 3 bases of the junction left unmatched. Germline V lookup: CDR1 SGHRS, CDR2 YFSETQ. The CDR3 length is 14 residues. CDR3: CASHTSGRADTQYF. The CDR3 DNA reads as TGCGCCAGCCATACTAGCGGGAGGGCAGATACGCAGTATTTT.

CDR3 loop: CASSSWGQGSTGELFF. The CDR3 nucleotides are TGTGCCAGCAGCTCTTGGGGACAGGGGAGCACCGGGGAGCTGTTTTTT. The V and J genes are TRBV7-2 and TRBJ2-2, with TRBD1 matching over 10 bases. CDR1 and CDR2 from the germline V gene are SGHTA and FQGNSA. The CDR3 runs 16 residues. J gave up 4 bases and V 4 bases, and 6 bases lay outside the gene matches. The full variable domain, its missing parts supplied by reference TRBV7-2 and TRBJ2-2, is GAGVSQSPSNKVTEKGKDVELRCDPISGHTALYWYRQSLGQGLEFLIYFQGNSAPDKSGLPSDRFSAERTGGSVSTLTIQRTQQEDSAVYLCASSSWGQGSTGELFFGEGSRLTVL.

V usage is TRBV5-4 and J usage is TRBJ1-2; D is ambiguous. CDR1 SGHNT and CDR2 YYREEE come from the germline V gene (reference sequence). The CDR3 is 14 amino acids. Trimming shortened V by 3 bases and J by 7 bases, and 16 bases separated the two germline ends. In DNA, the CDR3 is TGTGCCAGCAGCTCACCCGGCACTGAGGGTGGCTACACCTTC. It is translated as CASSSPGTEGGYTF.

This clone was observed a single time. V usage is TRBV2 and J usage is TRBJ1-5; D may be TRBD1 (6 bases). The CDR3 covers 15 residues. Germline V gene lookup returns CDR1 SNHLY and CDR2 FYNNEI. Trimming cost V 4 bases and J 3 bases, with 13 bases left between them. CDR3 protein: CASSVTRGFNQPQHF. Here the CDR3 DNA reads TGTGCCAGCAGTGTAACCAGGGGTTTCAATCAGCCCCAGCATTTT.

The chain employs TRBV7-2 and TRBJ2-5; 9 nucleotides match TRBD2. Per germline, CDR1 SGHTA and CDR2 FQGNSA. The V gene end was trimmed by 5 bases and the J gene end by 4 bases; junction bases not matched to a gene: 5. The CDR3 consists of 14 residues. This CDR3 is CASSPGLAGETQYF. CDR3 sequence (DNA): TGTGCCAGCAGCCCGGGACTAGCAGGAGAGACCCAGTACTTC.

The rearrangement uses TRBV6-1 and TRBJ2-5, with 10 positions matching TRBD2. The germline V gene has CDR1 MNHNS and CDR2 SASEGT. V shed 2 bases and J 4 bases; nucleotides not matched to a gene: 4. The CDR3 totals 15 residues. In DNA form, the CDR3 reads TGTGCCAGCAGTGAACTAGCGGGAGTTCGAGAGACCCAGTACTTC. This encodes CASSELAGVRETQYF.

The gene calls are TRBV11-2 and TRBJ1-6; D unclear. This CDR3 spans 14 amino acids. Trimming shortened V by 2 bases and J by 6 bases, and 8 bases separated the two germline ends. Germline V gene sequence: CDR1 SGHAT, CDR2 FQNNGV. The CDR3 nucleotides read TGTGCCAGCAGCTTAAATCCCACTAATTCACCCCTCCACTTT. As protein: CASSLNPTNSPLHF.

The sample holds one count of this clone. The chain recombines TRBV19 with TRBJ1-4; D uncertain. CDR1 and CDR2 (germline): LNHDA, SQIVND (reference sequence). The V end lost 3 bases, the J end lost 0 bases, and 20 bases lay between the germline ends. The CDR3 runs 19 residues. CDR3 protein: CASSISSWVTGTTNEKLFF. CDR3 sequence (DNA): TGTGCCAGTAGTATTTCGTCTTGGGTAACGGGGACAACTAATGAAAAACTGTTTTTT.

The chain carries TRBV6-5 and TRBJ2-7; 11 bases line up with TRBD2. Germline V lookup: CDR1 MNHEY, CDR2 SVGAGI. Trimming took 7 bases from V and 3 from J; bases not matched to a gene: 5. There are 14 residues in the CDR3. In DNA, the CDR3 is TGTGCCAGCACGTTAGCGGGAGGGGACTACGAGCAGTACTTC. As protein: CASTLAGGDYEQYF.

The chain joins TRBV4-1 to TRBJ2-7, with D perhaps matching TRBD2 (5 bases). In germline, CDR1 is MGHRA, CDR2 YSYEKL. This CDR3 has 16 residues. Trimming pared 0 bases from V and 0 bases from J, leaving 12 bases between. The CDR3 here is CASSQDPGYSSYEQYF. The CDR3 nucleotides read TGCGCCAGCAGCCAAGATCCGGGGTACTCCTCCTACGAGCAGTACTTC.

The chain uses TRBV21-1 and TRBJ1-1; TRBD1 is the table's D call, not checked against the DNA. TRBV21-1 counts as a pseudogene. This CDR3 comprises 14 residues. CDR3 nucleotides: TGTGCCAGCAGCTCCGACAGGGGTGGCCCTGAAGCTTTCTTT. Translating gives CASSSDRGGPEAFF.

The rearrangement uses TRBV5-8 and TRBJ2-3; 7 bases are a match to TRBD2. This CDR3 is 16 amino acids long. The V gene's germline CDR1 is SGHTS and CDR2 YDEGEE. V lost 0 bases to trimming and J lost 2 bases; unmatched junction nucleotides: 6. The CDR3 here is CASSLGELAFTDTQYF. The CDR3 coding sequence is TGTGCCAGCAGCTTGGGAGAACTAGCGTTCACAGATACGCAGTATTTT.

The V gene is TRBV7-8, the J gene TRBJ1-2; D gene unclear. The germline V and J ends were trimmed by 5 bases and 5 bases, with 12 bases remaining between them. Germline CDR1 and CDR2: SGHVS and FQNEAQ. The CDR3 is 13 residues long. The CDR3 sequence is CASSPDKVYGYTF. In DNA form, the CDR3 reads TGTGCCAGCAGCCCAGACAAAGTATATGGCTACACCTTC. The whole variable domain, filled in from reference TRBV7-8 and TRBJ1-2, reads GAGVSQSPRYKVAKRGQDVALRCDPISGHVSLFWYQQALGQGPEFLTYFQNEAQLDKSGLPSDRFFAERPEGSVSTLKIQRTQQEDSAVYLCASSPDKVYGYTFGSGTRLTVV.

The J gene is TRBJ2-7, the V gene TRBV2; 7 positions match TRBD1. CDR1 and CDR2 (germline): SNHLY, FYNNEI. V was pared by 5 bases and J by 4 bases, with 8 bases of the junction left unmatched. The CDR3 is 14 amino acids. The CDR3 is CASSKDRTSYEQYF. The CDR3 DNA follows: TGTGCCAGCAGTAAGGACAGGACGAGTTACGAGCAGTACTTC.

The CDR3 is CASSPGLARGYTF. The CDR3 bases are TGTGCCAGCAGCCCTGGGCTGGCTCGTGGCTACACCTTC. V usage is TRBV7-2 and J usage is TRBJ1-2, with no clear D. This CDR3 has 13 amino acids. V was shortened by 5 bases and J by 7 bases, with 14 bases between the two germline ends. Germline V gene data show CDR1 as SGHTA and CDR2 as FQGNSA.